This passage covers 5 T cell receptor beta chains from one sample sequenced in a study of OX40 agonist ivuxolimab in advanced cancers. The table came from immunoSEQ multiplex PCR; TCRdb's copy has only in-frame clones and leaves some out. The data contain about 79,000 clones, approximately 91% of them singletons. The sample in question was CD4+ or CD8+ T cells sorted from blood, obtained in a trial of the OX40 agonist ivuxolimab. The receptors here all came from an adult with an advanced solid tumor such as melanoma, head and neck, liver or kidney cancer.

The gene calls are TRBV5-5 and TRBJ2-7, with TRBD2 identical over 15 bases. CDR3 length: 17 amino acids. With V trimmed by 4 bases and J by 3 bases, 8 bases remained unmatched. CDR1 SGHKS and CDR2 YYEKEE come from the germline V gene (reference sequence). The CDR3 nucleotides read TGTGCCAGCAGCCCACCGGGACTAGCGGGAGGAATCTACGAGCAGTACTTC. Translated, it gives CASSPPGLAGGIYEQYF.

This chain joins TRBV5-6 and TRBJ2-7, with D unclear. Trimming stripped 3 bases from V and 0 bases from J, with 4 bases between. Per the germline V gene, CDR1 is SGHDT and CDR2 is YYEEEE. The CDR3 is 12 amino acids. CDR3 DNA sequence: TGTGCCAGCAGCTGGGGCTCCTACGAGCAGTACTTC. Translation gives CASSWGSYEQYF.

This chain connects TRBV5-1 to TRBJ1-1; 9 positions match TRBD1. Germline CDR1 reads SGHRS; CDR2 reads YFSETQ. Trimming removed 4 bases from V and 7 bases from J; junction bases left unmatched: 8. There are 14 residues in the CDR3. The CDR3 region has the DNA TGCGCCAGCAGCGGGACAGGGCGTATCAGTGAAGCTTTCTTT. This codes for CASSGTGRISEAFF. Together with reference TRBV5-1 and TRBJ1-1, the CDR3 gives the full variable domain: KAGVTQTPRYLIKTRGQQVTLSCSPISGHRSVSWYQQTPGQGLQFLFEYFSETQRNKGNFPGRFSGRQFSNSRSEMNVSTLELGDSALYLCASSGTGRISEAFFGQGTRLTVV.

This chain joins TRBV28 and TRBJ2-7; TRBD1 is a possible D gene (6 bases). Germline values: CDR1 MDHEN, CDR2 SYDVKM. The ends were cut back, 5 bases at V and 6 bases at J, with 23 bases in the middle. CDR3 size: 16 residues. The CDR3 nucleotides read TGTGCCAGCAGTACGGTCGGACAGATTCTCAGTAGCGAGCAGTACTTC. Amino acid sequence: CASSTVGQILSSEQYF.

V is TRBV5-1 and J is TRBJ1-1, with D possibly being TRBD1 (6 bases). V was trimmed by 4 bases and J by 7 bases, leaving 23 bases between them. Per the germline V gene, CDR1 is SGHRS and CDR2 is YFSETQ. This CDR3 is built from 16 residues. In DNA form, the CDR3 reads TGCGCCAGCAGCAGCAGGACAGCGGGACGGGGTGGTGAAGCTTTCTTT. Its protein product is CASSSRTAGRGGEAFF.